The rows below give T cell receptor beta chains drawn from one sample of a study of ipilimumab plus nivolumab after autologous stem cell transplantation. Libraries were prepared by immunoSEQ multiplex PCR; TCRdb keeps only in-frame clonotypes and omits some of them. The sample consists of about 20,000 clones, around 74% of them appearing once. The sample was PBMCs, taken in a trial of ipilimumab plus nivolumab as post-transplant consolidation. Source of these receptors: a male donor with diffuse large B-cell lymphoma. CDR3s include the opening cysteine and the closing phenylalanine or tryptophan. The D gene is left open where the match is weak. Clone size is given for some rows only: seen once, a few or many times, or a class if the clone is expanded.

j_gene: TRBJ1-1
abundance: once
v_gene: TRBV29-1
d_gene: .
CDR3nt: TGCAGCGTTGTGCCCTCGAACACTGAAGCTTTCTTT
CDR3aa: CSVVPSNTEAFF

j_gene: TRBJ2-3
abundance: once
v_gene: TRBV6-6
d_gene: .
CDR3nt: TGTGCCAGCAGCTCTCCACCCCGACAGGATACGCAGTATTTT
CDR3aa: CASSSPPRQDTQYF

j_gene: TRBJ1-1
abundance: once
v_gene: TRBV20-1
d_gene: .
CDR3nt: TGCAATGCTAGATCGGGAACTGAAGCTTTCTTT
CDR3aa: CNARSGTEAFF

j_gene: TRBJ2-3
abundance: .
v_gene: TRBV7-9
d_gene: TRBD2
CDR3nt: TGTGCCAGCAGCCCTTCGGGGGGGGCTATGACAGATACGCAGTATTTT
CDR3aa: CASSPSGGAMTDTQYF

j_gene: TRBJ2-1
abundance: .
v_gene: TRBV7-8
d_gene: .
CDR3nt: TGTGCCAGCAGCTTAACCGGGACTCAAGGGAATGAGCAGTTCTTC
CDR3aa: CASSLTGTQGNEQFF

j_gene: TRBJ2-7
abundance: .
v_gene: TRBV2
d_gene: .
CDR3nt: TGTGCCAGCAGAGAGTCAACAGGGTACCACGAGCAGTACTTC
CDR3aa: CASRESTGYHEQYF

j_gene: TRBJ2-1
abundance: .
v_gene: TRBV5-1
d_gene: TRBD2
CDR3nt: TGCGCCAGCAGCGCCTCTAGCGGGAGGGTTGCCTACAATGAGCAGTTCTTC
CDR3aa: CASSASSGRVAYNEQFF

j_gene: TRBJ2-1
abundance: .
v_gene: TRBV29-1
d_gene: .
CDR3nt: TGCAGCGGGTTCAACCTCGGGCCCAATGAGCAGTTCTTC
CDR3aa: CSGFNLGPNEQFF

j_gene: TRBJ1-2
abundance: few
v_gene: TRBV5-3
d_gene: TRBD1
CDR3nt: TGTGCCATGAACCGAACCGAGGACAGGGGAGGCTATGGCTACACCTTC
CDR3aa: CAMNRTEDRGGYGYTF

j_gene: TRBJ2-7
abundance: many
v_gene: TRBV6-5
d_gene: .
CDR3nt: TGTGCCAGCAGTACGGGGGGCCAGGGACACTACGAGCAGTACTTC
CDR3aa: CASSTGGQGHYEQYF

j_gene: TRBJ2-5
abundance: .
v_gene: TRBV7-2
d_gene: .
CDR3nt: TGTGCCAGCAGCTCGGCCTCCGGCGGGGCCCAGTACTTC
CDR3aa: CASSSASGGAQYF

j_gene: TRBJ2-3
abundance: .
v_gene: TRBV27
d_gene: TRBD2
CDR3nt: TGTGCCAGCAGCGCCCTGGGACTAGCGGCAGATACGCAGTATTTT
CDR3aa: CASSALGLAADTQYF

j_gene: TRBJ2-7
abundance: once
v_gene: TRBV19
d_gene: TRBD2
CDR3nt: TGTGCCAGTAGCCCTCGGGGGGGGTTCTCCTACGAGCAGTACTTC
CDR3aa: CASSPRGGFSYEQYF

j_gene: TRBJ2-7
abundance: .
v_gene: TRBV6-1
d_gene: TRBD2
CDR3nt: TGTGCCAGCAGTGTCGGGGGGGCGGTTTACGAGCAGTACTTC
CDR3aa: CASSVGGAVYEQYF

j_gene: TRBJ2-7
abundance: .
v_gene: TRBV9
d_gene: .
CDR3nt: TGTGCCAGCAGCGTAACACCTTCCTACGAGCAGTACTTC
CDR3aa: CASSVTPSYEQYF

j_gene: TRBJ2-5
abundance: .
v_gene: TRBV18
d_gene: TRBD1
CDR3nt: TGTGCCAGCTCACGTGGACAGGCTCGATTTCAAGAGACCCAGTACTTC
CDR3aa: CASSRGQARFQETQYF

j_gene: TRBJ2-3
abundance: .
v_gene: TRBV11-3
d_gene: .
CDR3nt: TGTGCCAGCAGCTTAGGATGGCAGAGCACAGATACGCAGTATTTT
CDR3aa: CASSLGWQSTDTQYF

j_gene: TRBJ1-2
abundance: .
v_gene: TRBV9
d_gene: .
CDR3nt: TGTGCCAGCAGCACCCCGGGAGGCGGCTATGGCTACACCTTC
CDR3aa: CASSTPGGGYGYTF

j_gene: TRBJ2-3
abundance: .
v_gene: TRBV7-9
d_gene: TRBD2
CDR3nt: TGTGCCAGCAGCCTGACTAGCGGGGGCACAGATACGCAGTATTTT
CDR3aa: CASSLTSGGTDTQYF

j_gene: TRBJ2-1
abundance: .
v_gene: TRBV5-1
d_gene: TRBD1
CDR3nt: TGCGCCAGCAGCCTCTTCTCATCGGGACAGGTGGGGAATGAGCAGTTCTTC
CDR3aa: CASSLFSSGQVGNEQFF

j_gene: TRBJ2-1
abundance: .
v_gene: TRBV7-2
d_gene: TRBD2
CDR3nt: TGTGCCAGCAGCGGGAGACTAGCGGCGGAGCAGTTCTTC
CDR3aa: CASSGRLAAEQFF

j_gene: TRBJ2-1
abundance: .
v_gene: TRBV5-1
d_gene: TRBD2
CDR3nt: TGCGCCAGCAGCTTGGTGGCGGGAGCGTACAATGAGCAGTTCTTC
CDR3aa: CASSLVAGAYNEQFF

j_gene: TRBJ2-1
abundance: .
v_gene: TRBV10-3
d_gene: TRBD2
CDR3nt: TGTGCCATCAGTGCTACGGCGGGGGGGGAGTTCTTC
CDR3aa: CAISATAGGEFF